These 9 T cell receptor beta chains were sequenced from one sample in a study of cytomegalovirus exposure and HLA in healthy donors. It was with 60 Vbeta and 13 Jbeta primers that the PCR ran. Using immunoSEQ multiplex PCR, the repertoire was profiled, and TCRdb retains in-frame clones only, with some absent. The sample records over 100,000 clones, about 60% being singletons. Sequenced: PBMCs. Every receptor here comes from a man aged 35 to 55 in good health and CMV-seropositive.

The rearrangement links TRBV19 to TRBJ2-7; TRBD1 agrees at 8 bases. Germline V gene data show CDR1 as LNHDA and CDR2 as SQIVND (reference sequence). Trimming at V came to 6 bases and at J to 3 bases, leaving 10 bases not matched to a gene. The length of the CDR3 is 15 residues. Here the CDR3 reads CASSPVPQGDYEQYF. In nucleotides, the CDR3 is TGTGCCAGTAGCCCCGTCCCACAGGGGGACTACGAGCAGTACTTC.

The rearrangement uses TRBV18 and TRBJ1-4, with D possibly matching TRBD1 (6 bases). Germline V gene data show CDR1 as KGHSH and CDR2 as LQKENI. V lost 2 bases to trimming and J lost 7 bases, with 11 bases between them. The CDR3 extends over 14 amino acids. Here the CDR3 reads CASSPRGGTEKLFF. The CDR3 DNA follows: TGTGCCAGCTCACCAAGGGGGGGCACTGAAAAACTGTTTTTT. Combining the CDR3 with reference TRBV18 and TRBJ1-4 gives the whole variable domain NAGVMQNPRHLVRRRGQEARLRCSPMKGHSHVYWYRQLPEEGLKFMVYLQKENIIDESGMPKERFSAEFPKEGPSILRIQQVVRGDSAAYFCASSPRGGTEKLFFGSGTQLSVL.

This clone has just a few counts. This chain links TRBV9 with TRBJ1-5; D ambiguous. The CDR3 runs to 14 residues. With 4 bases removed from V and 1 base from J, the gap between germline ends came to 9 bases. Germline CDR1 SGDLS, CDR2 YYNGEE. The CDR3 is CASSRTESNQPQHF. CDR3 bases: TGTGCCAGCAGCCGAACAGAAAGCAATCAGCCCCAGCATTTT.

CDR3 nucleotides: TGCGCCAGCAGCAGGGACATGCCTATCAGCCAGCCCCAGCATTTT. Translating gives CASSRDMPISQPQHF. The chain joins TRBV4-1 to TRBJ1-5, with a weak D call TRBD1 (6 bases). V lost 5 bases, J lost 7 bases, and 18 bases lay in between. CDR1 and CDR2 (germline): MGHRA, YSYEKL. The CDR3 runs to 15 residues.

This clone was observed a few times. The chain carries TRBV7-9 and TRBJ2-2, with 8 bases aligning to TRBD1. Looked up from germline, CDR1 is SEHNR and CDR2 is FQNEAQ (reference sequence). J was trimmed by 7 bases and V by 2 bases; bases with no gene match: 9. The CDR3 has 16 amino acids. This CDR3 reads CASSLFRDRPHGELFF. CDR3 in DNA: TGTGCCAGCAGCTTATTCCGGGACAGGCCCCACGGGGAGCTGTTTTTT.

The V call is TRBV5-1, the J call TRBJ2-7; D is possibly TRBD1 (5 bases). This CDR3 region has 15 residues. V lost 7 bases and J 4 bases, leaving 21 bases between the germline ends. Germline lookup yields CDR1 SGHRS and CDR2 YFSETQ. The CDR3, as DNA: TGCGCCAGCCCCTCGCGACAGCCTGGACCGTACGAGCAGTACTTC. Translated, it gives CASPSRQPGPYEQYF. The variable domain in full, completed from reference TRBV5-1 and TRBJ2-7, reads KAGVTQTPRYLIKTRGQQVTLSCSPISGHRSVSWYQQTPGQGLQFLFEYFSETQRNKGNFPGRFSGRQFSNSRSEMNVSTLELGDSALYLCASPSRQPGPYEQYFGPGTRLTVT.

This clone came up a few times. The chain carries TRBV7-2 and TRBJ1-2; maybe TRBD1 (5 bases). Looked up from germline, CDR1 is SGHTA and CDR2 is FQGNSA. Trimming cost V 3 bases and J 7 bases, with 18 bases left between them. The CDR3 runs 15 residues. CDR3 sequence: CASSFAGFGLIGYTF. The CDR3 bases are TGTGCCAGCAGCTTCGCAGGGTTTGGTCTTATTGGCTACACCTTC. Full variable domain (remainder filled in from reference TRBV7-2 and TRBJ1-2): GAGVSQSPSNKVTEKGKDVELRCDPISGHTALYWYRQSLGQGLEFLIYFQGNSAPDKSGLPSDRFSAERTGGSVSTLTIQRTQQEDSAVYLCASSFAGFGLIGYTFGSGTRLTVV.

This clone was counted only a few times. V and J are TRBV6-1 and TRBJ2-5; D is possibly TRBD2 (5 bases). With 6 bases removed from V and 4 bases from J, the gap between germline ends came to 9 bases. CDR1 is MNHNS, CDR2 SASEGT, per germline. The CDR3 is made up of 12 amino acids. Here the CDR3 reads CASRGEGETQYF. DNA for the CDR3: TGTGCCAGCAGGGGAGAGGGAGAGACCCAGTACTTC.

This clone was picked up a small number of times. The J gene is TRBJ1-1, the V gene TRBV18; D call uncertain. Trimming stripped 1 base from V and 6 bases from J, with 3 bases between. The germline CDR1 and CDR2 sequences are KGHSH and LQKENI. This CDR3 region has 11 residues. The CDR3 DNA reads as TGTGCCAGCTCACCACTAGCTGAAGCTTTCTTT. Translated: CASSPLAEAFF.